This TCR beta chain was documented in a study of blood T cell repertoires in COVID-19 (dated by TCRdb to about 2020). With respect to the entire study: The collaborator samples originated in the United States, Italy and Spain and spanned the acute and convalescent phases of COVID-19. The prospective study material was composed of cDNA or gDNA derived from T cells, B-cell-depleted T cells, or PBMCs. The dataset comprised deeply sampled blood TCRbeta repertoires from subjects exposed to, actively infected with, or recovered from COVID-19. The repertoires were released in a freely available public database meant as a resource for research on the immune response to SARS-CoV-2. The samples were drawn from two sources: the first 160 participants of the ongoing ImmuneRACE study, and 950 to 1,500 subjects contributed by 6 global collaborators. Sample metadata almost always included a de-identified subject ID, COVID-19 status, age in years and sex. Where available, HLA class I and class II types were taken from metadata supplied by the sample provider and were not determined by assay-based typing.

From the cysteine up to the phenylalanine, the CDR3 has a length of 16 residues. The CDR3 DNA has 48 bases and is translated from base 1. The germline V end is reduced by 5 bases and the J end by 5 bases; junction bases left unmatched: 11. CDR1 is given as SGHVS and CDR2 as FNYEAQ, both from the germline V gene. TCRbeta CDR3 regions were amplified from genomic DNA by means of the immunoSEQ Assay, a bias-controlled multiplex PCR. The published analysis was carried out like this. Nucleated cell counts per sample were estimated from amplification of reference gene primers within the assay. To quantify the absolute abundance of each unique TCRbeta CDR3 rearrangement, sequence reads were collapsed and filtered. For each sample, productive Simpson clonality was calculated by taking the square root of Simpson's diversity index across productive rearrangements. This immuneACCESS table, as held by TCRdb, lists in-frame sequences with V and J called but not all clones. Of the missing ones, under half trace to an unresolved V gene in checked studies; the others have no known cause. V and J calls and clone size are as listed in that table; D and trimming were resolved from the DNA. Recorded for this sample are 70,000 to 95,000 clones; 88% of them occurred a single time. The ten largest clones capture 5% to 6.5% of the sample.

On this clone: What this receptor recognizes is not known. Base quality data are lacking; no much larger clone is found one base away.

Summary of the overall study and its limitations: Clinical and demographic metadata were provided uncurated, with the amount varying by source and participant.

Whole blood was collected in K2EDTA tubes by collaborating institutions according to the institutions' own protocols. Collaborator samples were shipped for TCRbeta analysis as frozen whole blood, isolated PBMCs, or DNA extracted from either sample type. Here the chain combines TRBV7-6 and TRBJ2-5, with TRBD2 matching 10 junction bases. The specimen sequenced was peripheral blood. The origin of this receptor is a man aged 50 to 59 with active COVID-19. The CDR3 here reads CASSNGLADPKETQYF. The DNA is TGTGCCAGCAGCAATGGACTAGCGGACCCCAAGGAGACCCAGTACTTC.